Given below is one TCR beta chain in context. Its specificity is not known. Each 20-30 mg portion of unsorted bulk tissue served as the source for co-extraction of RNA and DNA. There are 16 residues in the CDR3. Trimming pared 4 bases from V and 5 bases from J, leaving 21 bases between. In germline, CDR1 is SGHKS, CDR2 YYEKEE (reference sequence). These data originate in a study of tumor-infiltrating lymphocytes in primary liver carcinoma. Study results and limitations: A fraction of only about 7-25% of top clones appeared in all five tumor regions.

The researchers produced TCR beta cDNA from around 500 ng total RNA with a constant-region primer. For TCR beta, libraries were produced by three nested multiplex PCR rounds using slightly modified ARM-PCR. The opening two PCR rounds, 10 cycles each, paired TRBV1-TRBV30 forward primers with a C-beta reverse primer. TCRdb re-called the multiplex PCR reads through MiXCR, storing one row per CDR3 protein. The sample consists of 55,000 to 65,000 distinct CDR3 sequences, over 65% of them appearing once. The material sequenced was liver tumor tissue from sampling region 2. Subset specified: tumor region T2, inferior pole. This receptor was taken from a man aged 40-55 years with primary liver carcinoma and hepatitis B virus infection. V usage is TRBV5-5 and J usage is TRBJ1-1; D unresolved. The CDR3 reads CASSREWASCTTEAFF. The DNA of the CDR3 is TGTGCCAGCAGCCGAGAGTGGGCGTCTTGCACGACTGAAGCTTTCTTT.